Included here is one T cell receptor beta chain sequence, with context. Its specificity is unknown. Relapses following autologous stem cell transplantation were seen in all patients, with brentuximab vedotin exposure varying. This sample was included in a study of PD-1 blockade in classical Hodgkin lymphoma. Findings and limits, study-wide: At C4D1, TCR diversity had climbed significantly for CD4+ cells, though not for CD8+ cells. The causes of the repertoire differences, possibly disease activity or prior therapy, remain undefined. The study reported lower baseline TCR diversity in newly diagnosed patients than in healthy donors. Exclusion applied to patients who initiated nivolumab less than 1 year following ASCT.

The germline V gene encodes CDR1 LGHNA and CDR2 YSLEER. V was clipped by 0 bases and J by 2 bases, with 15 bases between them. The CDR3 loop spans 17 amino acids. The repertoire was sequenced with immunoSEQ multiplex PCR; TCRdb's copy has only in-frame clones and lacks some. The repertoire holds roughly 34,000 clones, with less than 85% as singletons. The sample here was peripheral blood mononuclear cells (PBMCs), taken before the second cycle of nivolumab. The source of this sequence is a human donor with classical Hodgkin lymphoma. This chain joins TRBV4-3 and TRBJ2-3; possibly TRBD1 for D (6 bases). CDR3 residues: CASSQDRMQGYTDTQYF. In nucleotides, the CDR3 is TGCGCCAGCAGCCAAGATCGGATGCAGGGGTACACAGATACGCAGTATTTT.